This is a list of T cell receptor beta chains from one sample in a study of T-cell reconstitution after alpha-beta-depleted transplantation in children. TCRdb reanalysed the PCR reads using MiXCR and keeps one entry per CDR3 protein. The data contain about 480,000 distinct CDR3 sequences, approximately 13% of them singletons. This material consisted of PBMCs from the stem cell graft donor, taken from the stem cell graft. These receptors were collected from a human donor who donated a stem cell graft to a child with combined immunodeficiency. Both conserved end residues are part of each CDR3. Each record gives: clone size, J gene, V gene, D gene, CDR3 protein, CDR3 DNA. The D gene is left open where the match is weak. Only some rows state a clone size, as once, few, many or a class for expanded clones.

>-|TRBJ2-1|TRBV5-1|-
CASSFTGIGAYNEQFF
TGCGCCAGCAGCTTCACAGGGATAGGGGCCTACAATGAGCAGTTCTTC
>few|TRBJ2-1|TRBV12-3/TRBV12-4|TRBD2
CASSLLSGPNEQFF
TGTGCCAGCAGTTTACTTAGCGGGCCGAATGAGCAGTTCTTC
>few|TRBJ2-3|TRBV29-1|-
CSVCRLSSTDTQYF
TGCAGCGTATGTCGACTCTCTAGCACAGATACGCAGTATTTT
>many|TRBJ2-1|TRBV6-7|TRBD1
CASSYSSSGTGDVIAGPHEQFF
TGTGCCAGCAGTTACTCCAGCAGCGGGACAGGGGATGTCATAGCTGGGCCCCATGAGCAGTTCTTC
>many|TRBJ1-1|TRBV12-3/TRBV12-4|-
CASSPPKQGNTEAFF
TGTGCCAGCAGCCCCCCAAAGCAGGGGAACACTGAAGCTTTCTTT
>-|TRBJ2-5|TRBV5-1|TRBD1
CASSSGQYQETQYF
TGCGCCAGCAGCTCGGGACAGTACCAAGAGACCCAGTACTTC
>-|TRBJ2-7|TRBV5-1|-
CASSLSGLETYEQYF
TGCGCCAGCAGCTTGTCAGGGCTTGAAACCTACGAGCAGTACTTC
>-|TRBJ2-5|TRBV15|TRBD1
CATSRTGQGVETQYF
TGTGCCACCAGCAGAACCGGACAGGGTGTGGAGACCCAGTACTTC
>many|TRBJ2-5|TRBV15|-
CATSRDMWFQETQYF
TGTGCCACCAGCAGAGATATGTGGTTCCAAGAGACCCAGTACTTC
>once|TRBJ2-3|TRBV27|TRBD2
CASSPLAGGFREDTQYF
TGTGCCAGCAGCCCGTTAGCGGGAGGGTTTCGCGAAGATACGCAGTATTTT
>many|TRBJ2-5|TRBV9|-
CASSVAGQETQYF
TGTGCCAGCAGCGTAGCGGGACAAGAGACCCAGTACTTC
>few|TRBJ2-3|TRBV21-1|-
CASSKSDRSTDTQYF
TGTGCCAGCAGCAAAAGTGACAGGAGCACAGATACGCAGTATTTT
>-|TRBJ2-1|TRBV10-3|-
CAILDGGPYNEQFF
TGTGCCATCTTAGATGGAGGGCCCTACAATGAGCAGTTCTTC
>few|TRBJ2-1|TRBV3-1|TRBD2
CASSPLAGGINNEQFF
TGTGCCAGCAGCCCCTTAGCGGGAGGGATCAACAATGAGCAGTTCTTC
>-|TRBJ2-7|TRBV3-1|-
CASSQATPKSKGYEQYF
TGTGCCAGCAGCCAAGCTACCCCTAAGAGCAAGGGGTACGAGCAGTACTTC
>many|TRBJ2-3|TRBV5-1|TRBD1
CASSPKDRTNTDTQYF
TGCGCCAGCAGCCCAAAGGACAGGACAAACACAGATACGCAGTATTTT
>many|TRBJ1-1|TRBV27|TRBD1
CASSSPGQGNTEAFF
TGTGCCAGCAGTTCGCCGGGACAGGGGAACACTGAAGCTTTCTTT
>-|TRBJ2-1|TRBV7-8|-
CASSFTGVNEQFF
TGTGCCAGCAGCTTTACCGGGGTCAATGAGCAGTTCTTC
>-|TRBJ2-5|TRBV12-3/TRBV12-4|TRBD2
CASSFASGPEVTQYF
TGTGCCAGCAGTTTCGCTAGCGGGCCGGAGGTGACCCAGTACTTC
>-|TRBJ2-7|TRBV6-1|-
CASSAQQGGYYEQYF
TGTGCCAGCAGTGCTCAACAGGGAGGTTACTACGAGCAGTACTTC
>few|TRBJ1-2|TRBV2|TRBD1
CASSEQQGFGYTF
TGTGCCAGCAGTGAACAACAGGGGTTTGGCTACACCTTC
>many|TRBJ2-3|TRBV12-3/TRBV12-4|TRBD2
CASGRGVADTQYF
TGTGCCAGCGGGAGGGGAGTTGCAGATACGCAGTATTTT
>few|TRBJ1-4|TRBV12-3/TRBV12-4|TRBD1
CASSFVLGQVAEKLFF
TGTGCCAGCAGCTTTGTCCTGGGACAGGTGGCCGAAAAACTGTTTTTT
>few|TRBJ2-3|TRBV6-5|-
CASSRLGGTPSTDTQYF
TGTGCCAGCAGTCGTTTGGGGGGGACACCCTCCACAGATACGCAGTATTTT
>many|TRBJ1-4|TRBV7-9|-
CASSGSPGGLNEKLFF
TGTGCCAGCAGCGGCTCCCCCGGGGGGCTGAATGAAAAACTGTTTTTT
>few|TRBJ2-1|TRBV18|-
CASSPQGRDSYNEQFF
TGTGCCAGCTCACCACAGGGCAGGGATTCCTACAATGAGCAGTTCTTC
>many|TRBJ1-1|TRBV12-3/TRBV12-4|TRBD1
CASSGQGSGTEAFF
TGTGCCAGCAGTGGACAGGGTAGCGGCACTGAAGCTTTCTTT
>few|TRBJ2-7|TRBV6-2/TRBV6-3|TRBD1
CASIGGTGVYEQYF
TGTGCCAGCATCGGGGGGACAGGGGTCTACGAGCAGTACTTC
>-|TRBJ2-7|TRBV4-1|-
CASSLRTDSYEQYF
TGCGCCAGCAGCTTGAGGACAGATTCCTACGAGCAGTACTTC
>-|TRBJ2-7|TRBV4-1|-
CASSPRTFQGPREQYF
TGCGCCAGCAGCCCCCGTACTTTCCAGGGCCCGCGTGAGCAGTACTTC
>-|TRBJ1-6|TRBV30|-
CAWSVRTQNSPLHF
TGTGCCTGGAGTGTACGGACCCAAAATTCACCCCTCCACTTT
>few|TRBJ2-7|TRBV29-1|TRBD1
CSVDPGTGLYEQYF
TGCAGCGTTGACCCCGGGACAGGCCTCTACGAGCAGTACTTC
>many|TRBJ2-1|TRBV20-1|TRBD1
CSAKGTGGTYNEQFF
TGCAGTGCGAAGGGTACAGGGGGCACCTACAATGAGCAGTTCTTC
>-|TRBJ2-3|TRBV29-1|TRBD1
CSAAEGTGTDTQYF
TGCAGCGCCGCCGAGGGGACAGGGACGGATACGCAGTATTTT
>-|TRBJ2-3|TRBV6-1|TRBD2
CASSRPGVAGDNTDTQYF
TGTGCCAGCAGTCGCCCCGGGGTAGCGGGGGACAACACAGATACGCAGTATTTT
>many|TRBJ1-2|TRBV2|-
CASLGFSYGYTF
TGTGCCAGCTTGGGATTTTCCTATGGCTACACCTTC
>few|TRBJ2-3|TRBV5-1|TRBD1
CASSYAGTGVADTQYF
TGCGCCAGCAGCTATGCCGGGACAGGGGTTGCAGATACGCAGTATTTT
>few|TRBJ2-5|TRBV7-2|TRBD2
CASSLLAGDRVAQYF
TGTGCCAGCAGCCTATTAGCGGGAGACCGCGTGGCCCAGTACTTC
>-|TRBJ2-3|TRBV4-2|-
CASSQDRTTDTQYF
TGTGCCAGCAGCCAAGATCGGACTACAGATACGCAGTATTTT
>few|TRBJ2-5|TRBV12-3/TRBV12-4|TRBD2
CASSWTRQETQYF
TGTGCCAGCAGTTGGACTAGACAAGAGACCCAGTACTTC
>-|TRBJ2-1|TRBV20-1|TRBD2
CSANPSGGSIMYNEQFF
TGCAGTGCCAATCCTAGCGGGGGGTCGATCATGTACAATGAGCAGTTCTTC
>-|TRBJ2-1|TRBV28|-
CASSFGSLPFNEQFF
TGTGCCAGCAGTTTCGGGTCCCTTCCCTTCAATGAGCAGTTCTTC
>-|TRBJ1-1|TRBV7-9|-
CASSLRAPEAFF
TGTGCCAGCAGCTTAAGGGCCCCTGAAGCTTTCTTT
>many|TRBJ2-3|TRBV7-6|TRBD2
CASSSGLAATDTQYF
TGTGCCAGCAGCTCGGGACTAGCGGCCACAGATACGCAGTATTTT
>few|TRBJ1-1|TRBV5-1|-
CASSRGQMNTEAFF
TGCGCCAGCAGCCGCGGACAAATGAACACTGAAGCTTTCTTT
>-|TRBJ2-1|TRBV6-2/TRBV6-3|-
CASSYSAGADRNEQFF
TGTGCCAGCAGTTACTCCGCCGGGGCCGACCGTAATGAGCAGTTCTTC
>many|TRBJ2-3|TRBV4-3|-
CASSQGGEAHTDTQYF
TGCGCCAGCAGCCAAGGTGGGGAGGCTCACACAGATACGCAGTATTTT
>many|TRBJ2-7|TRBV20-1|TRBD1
CSANRGVYEQYF
TGCAGTGCTAACAGGGGAGTATACGAGCAGTACTTC
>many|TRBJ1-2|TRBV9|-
CASSVGGDNYGYTF
TGTGCCAGCAGCGTAGGGGGAGATAACTATGGCTACACCTTC
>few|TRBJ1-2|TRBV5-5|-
CASSLTLPGRYYGYTF
TGTGCCAGCAGCTTAACCTTACCGGGACGGTACTATGGCTACACCTTC
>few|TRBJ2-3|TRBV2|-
CASSGTDYTDTQYF
TGTGCCAGCAGTGGGACAGACTACACAGATACGCAGTATTTT
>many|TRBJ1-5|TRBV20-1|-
CSASRGNQPQHF
TGCAGTGCTAGTAGAGGGAATCAGCCCCAGCATTTT
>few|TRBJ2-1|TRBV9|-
CASSAQISYALAEEQFF
TGTGCCAGCAGCGCCCAGATCTCATACGCCCTTGCAGAGGAGCAGTTCTTC